This TCR beta chain was recorded in a study of blood T cell repertoires in COVID-19. Study overall: Researchers got acute and convalescent COVID-19 samples from the United States, Italy and Spain.

Profiled with immunoSEQ multiplex PCR; TCRdb holds only in-frame clones, not every one. Counted here are about 160,000 clones, 82% occurring once; the ten biggest clones make up approximately 18%. V was shortened by 1 base and J by 8 bases, with 18 bases between the two germline ends. The CDR3 is 16 residues long. Per germline, CDR1 MGHRA and CDR2 YSYEKL. This TCR was recovered from a man in his fifties or sixties who had recovered from COVID-19. The chain joins TRBV4-1 to TRBJ1-3; D possibly corresponds to TRBD1 (6 bases). The sample comprised PBMCs or T cells enriched from blood (not recorded which). The CDR3 spells CASSQARDIWAYTIYF. The CDR3 DNA sequence: TGCGCCAGCAGCCAAGCCCGGGACATTTGGGCATACACCATATATTTT.